The 25 T cell receptor beta chains in this list originate from one sample, sequenced in a study of PD-1 blockade in classical Hodgkin lymphoma. The assay was immunoSEQ multiplex PCR, and TCRdb's table has in-frame clones only and misses some. The sample gives 70,000 or so clones, 71% of which show up once; less than 9.5% is in the top ten. Every patient had relapsed following autologous stem cell transplantation, and cohorts differed in brentuximab vedotin exposure. The specimen was peripheral blood mononuclear cells (PBMCs), collected before the second cycle of nivolumab. These TCRs come from a human donor with classical Hodgkin lymphoma.

This chain connects TRBV9 to TRBJ2-3; D unclear. The V gene's germline CDR1 is SGDLS and CDR2 YYNGEE. Trimming took 3 bases from V and 2 from J, leaving 1 base between them. This CDR3 is built from 11 residues. The CDR3 DNA is TGTGCCAGCAGCGCCACAGATACGCAGTATTTT. It is translated as CASSATDTQYF.

The chain recombines TRBV2 with TRBJ1-1, with D tentatively TRBD1 (5 bases). The CDR3 covers 13 residues. V was shortened by 8 bases and J by 0 bases, with 10 bases between the two germline ends. CDR1 SNHLY and CDR2 FYNNEI come from the germline V gene. For the CDR3, the DNA is TGTGCCAGCTCGGACATATTGAACACTGAAGCTTTCTTT. Encoded protein: CASSDILNTEAFF. Drawing the rest from reference TRBV2 and TRBJ1-1, the complete variable domain is EPEVTQTPSHQVTQMGQEVILRCVPISNHLYFYWYRQILGQKVEFLVSFYNNEISEKSEIFDDQFSVERPDGSNFTLKIRSTKLEDSAMYFCASSDILNTEAFFGQGTRLTVV.

The gene calls are TRBV19 and TRBJ2-5; D is uncertain. Per germline, CDR1 LNHDA and CDR2 SQIVND (reference sequence). The CDR3 is 13 amino acids. V lost 4 bases to trimming and J lost 4 bases, with 10 bases between them. CDR3 region: CASSTWSRETQYF. CDR3 nucleotide sequence: TGTGCCAGTAGTACCTGGTCCCGAGAGACCCAGTACTTC.

This clone was seen a handful of times. The chain joins TRBV19 to TRBJ2-6; 8 bases align to TRBD1. The CDR3 runs to 15 residues. Trimming cost V 6 bases and J 2 bases; bases outside gene matches: 3. Germline CDR1 is LNHDA and CDR2 is SQIVND (reference sequence). As DNA, the CDR3 is TGTGCCAGTAGCCCAGGGGGCGCTGGGGCCAACGTCCTGACTTTC. Residues: CASSPGGAGANVLTF.

There are a few counts of this clone. The rearrangement uses TRBV13 and TRBJ2-3; no definite D call. The V end was cut by 2 bases, the J end by 3 bases, with 3 bases between. Germline CDR1 reads PRHDT; CDR2 reads FYEKMQ (reference sequence). The CDR3 runs to 12 residues. CDR3 in DNA: TGTGCCAGCAGCTTAACAACAGATACGCAGTATTTT. It yields the protein CASSLTTDTQYF.

The chain has TRBV9 and TRBJ2-1; 10 bases line up with TRBD2. V was pared by 4 bases and J by 9 bases, with 16 bases of the junction left unmatched. This CDR3 region has 17 residues. The germline V gene encodes CDR1 SGDLS and CDR2 YYNGEE. The CDR3 sequence is CASSPDGSGRAGAEQFF. The CDR3 DNA reads as TGTGCCAGCAGCCCCGACGGAAGCGGGAGGGCCGGAGCTGAGCAGTTCTTC.

In this sample, this clone turned up a few times. The chain combines TRBV19 with TRBJ1-3; D is undetermined. CDR3 size: 16 residues. V was clipped by 9 bases and J by 0 bases, with 18 bases between them. The V gene's germline CDR1 is LNHDA and CDR2 SQIVND (reference sequence). The CDR3: CASSPGGLSSGNTIYF. The CDR3 DNA reads as TGTGCCAGCTCGCCGGGCGGACTAAGCTCTGGAAACACCATATATTTT.

The chain recombines TRBV18 with TRBJ2-5; D may be TRBD1 or TRBD2 (5 bases each). The J call may be in error: the DNA end matches TRBJ2-7 better. The CDR3 runs 14 residues. Per the germline V gene, CDR1 is KGHSH and CDR2 is LQKENI. This chain's CDR3 is CASSPPRGAYEQYF. In DNA, the CDR3 is TGTGCCAGCTCACCACCCCGAGGGGCCTACGAGCAGTACTTC.

The chain uses TRBV28 and TRBJ2-3, with TRBD1 identical over 7 bases. This CDR3 has 15 amino acids. Germline V gene data show CDR1 as MDHEN and CDR2 as SYDVKM. The ends lost 6 bases at V and 0 bases at J; junction bases unmatched: 6. The CDR3 here is CASSPPTGSTDTQYF. The CDR3 DNA follows: TGTGCCAGCAGCCCTCCGACAGGGAGCACAGATACGCAGTATTTT.

V and J are TRBV11-2 and TRBJ1-3; the D is unclear. CDR3 length equals 15 residues. V was clipped by 3 bases and J by 0 bases, with 9 bases between them. Germline V gives CDR1 SGHAT, CDR2 FQNNGV. The CDR3 sequence is CASSLDPSSGNTIYF. The CDR3 DNA is TGTGCCAGCAGCTTGGACCCAAGCTCTGGAAACACCATATATTTT.

This rearrangement joins TRBV5-1 to TRBJ2-7; maybe TRBD1 (6 bases). Trimming pared 4 bases from V and 5 bases from J, leaving 13 bases between. The CDR3 has 13 amino acids. In germline, CDR1 is SGHRS, CDR2 YFSETQ. As DNA, the CDR3 is TGCGCCAGCAGCCCAGGGGTTAATAACGAGCAGTACTTC. Protein: CASSPGVNNEQYF. Based on the CDR3 plus reference TRBV5-1 and TRBJ2-7, the full variable domain is KAGVTQTPRYLIKTRGQQVTLSCSPISGHRSVSWYQQTPGQGLQFLFEYFSETQRNKGNFPGRFSGRQFSNSRSEMNVSTLELGDSALYLCASSPGVNNEQYFGPGTRLTVT.

Written as DNA, the CDR3 is TGTGCCAGCAGCTTGAGAGGAGTCACTGAAGCTTTCTTT. Translated, it gives CASSLRGVTEAFF. The chain links TRBV5-5 to TRBJ1-1, with no clear D. The CDR3 spans 13 residues. The ends were cut back, 1 base at V and 4 bases at J, with 8 bases in the middle. Germline-derived CDR1 and CDR2 are SGHKS and YYEKEE (reference sequence).

The chain couples TRBV4-1 to TRBJ2-2, with 7 positions matching TRBD1. With 5 bases clipped from V and 3 bases from J, the junction kept 6 bases outside the gene matches. The CDR3 spans 15 residues. Germline CDR1 is MGHRA and CDR2 is YSYEKL. CDR3 DNA: TGCGCCAGCAGCGGCCGGGACAGATACACCGGGGAGCTGTTTTTT. Translating it yields CASSGRDRYTGELFF.

The chain has TRBV25-1 and TRBJ1-5; TRBD1 matches 7 bases. Germline assignment: CDR1 MGHDK and CDR2 SYGVNS. The CDR3 sequence is 14 residues long. The trim removed 6 bases at V and 2 bases at J, leaving 4 bases unmatched. The CDR3, as DNA: TGTGCCAGCAGCCCACAGGGGCGCAATCAGCCCCAGCATTTT. Its protein is CASSPQGRNQPQHF.

The rearrangement links TRBV27 to TRBJ2-3; unclear D gene. The CDR3 consists of 14 residues. V was clipped by 9 bases and J by 3 bases, with 16 bases between them. Per the germline V gene, CDR1 is MNHEY and CDR2 is SMNVEV (reference sequence). CDR3 nucleotides: TGTGCCAGTAGGGCCCATCTTGGGACAGATACGCAGTATTTT. Translation: CASRAHLGTDTQYF.

The chain is built from TRBV27 and TRBJ2-3, with D hard to call. The germline CDR1 and CDR2 sequences are MNHEY and SMNVEV (reference sequence). V lost 5 bases to trimming and J lost 3 bases, with 18 bases between them. This CDR3 is 16 amino acids long. The CDR3 DNA reads as TGTGCCAGCAGTCCTTCCGGACCGTTGGGGACAGATACGCAGTATTTT. This codes for CASSPSGPLGTDTQYF.

The rearrangement links TRBV19 to TRBJ1-1, with no clear D. CDR3 length equals 14 residues. Germline values: CDR1 LNHDA, CDR2 SQIVND (reference sequence). Trimming stripped 1 base from V and 0 bases from J, with 6 bases between. The CDR3 region is CASSIVQMNTEAFF. In DNA form, the CDR3 reads TGTGCCAGTAGTATAGTTCAGATGAACACTGAAGCTTTCTTT.

V is TRBV30 and J is TRBJ2-1, with TRBD2 identical over 9 bases. The germline V gene has CDR1 GTSNPN and CDR2 SVGIG (reference sequence). This CDR3 spans 15 amino acids. V dropped 2 bases and J dropped 7; count of bases not matched to a gene: 9. In DNA, the CDR3 is TGTGCCTGGAGTCCCCTAGCGGGAAGCCCTAATGAGCAGTTCTTC. Its protein product is CAWSPLAGSPNEQFF.

The table lists this clone with a few counts. The genes are TRBV6-5 and TRBJ1-2; D is uncertain. The CDR3 has 14 amino acids. Germline CDR1 and CDR2: MNHEY and SVGAGI. Trimming took off 2 bases at V and 7 bases at J, with 14 bases between the two ends. The DNA for the CDR3 is TGTGCCAGCAGTTACCAACACGGGTTAGCTGGCTACACCTTC. Amino acid sequence: CASSYQHGLAGYTF.

This chain joins TRBV6-5 and TRBJ2-7; perhaps TRBD1 as D (6 bases). V was cut by 4 bases and J by 0 bases, with 13 bases left in between. CDR1 MNHEY and CDR2 SVGAGI come from the germline V gene. The CDR3 spans 15 residues. CDR3 sequence (DNA): TGTGCCAGCAGTTTCGCGGCAGGGGCCTCCTACGAGCAGTACTTC. Translated: CASSFAAGASYEQYF.

The V gene is TRBV19, the J gene TRBJ1-1; TRBD1 matches at 7 bases. In germline, CDR1 is LNHDA, CDR2 SQIVND (reference sequence). The CDR3 runs 16 residues. V shed 5 bases, J shed 1 base, and the junction held 10 bases outside the gene matches. The CDR3 DNA follows: TGTGCCAGTAGTCCCATTAGGGGGACAGCGAACACTGAAGCTTTCTTT. Protein product: CASSPIRGTANTEAFF.

The gene calls are TRBV6-6 and TRBJ2-3; D unclear. V lost 5 bases and J lost 5, with 5 bases in between. Germline V gene lookup returns CDR1 MNHNY and CDR2 SVGAGI (reference sequence). This CDR3 has 11 residues. The CDR3 DNA sequence: TGTGCCAGCAGTATCTTAGATACGCAGTATTTT. Protein: CASSILDTQYF.

V is TRBV19 and J is TRBJ1-1; no firm D call. This CDR3 contains 16 residues. Germline assignment: CDR1 LNHDA and CDR2 SQIVND (reference sequence). V was shortened by 0 bases and J by 0 bases, with 11 bases between the two germline ends. The DNA for the CDR3 is TGTGCCAGTAGTATAGACAGTTCCCTCATGAACACTGAAGCTTTCTTT. Its protein product is CASSIDSSLMNTEAFF.

V usage is TRBV5-1 and J usage is TRBJ2-6; D ambiguous. Germline lookup yields CDR1 SGHRS and CDR2 YFSETQ. The germline V and J ends were trimmed by 0 bases and 1 base, with 14 bases remaining between them. The CDR3 contains 18 residues. Here the CDR3 reads CASSLVPGGTSGANVLTF. The CDR3 nucleotides are TGCGCCAGCAGCTTGGTTCCGGGCGGTACTTCTGGGGCCAACGTCCTGACTTTC.

The V call is TRBV11-2, the J call TRBJ2-1; 11 bases map to TRBD2. The germline V gene encodes CDR1 SGHAT and CDR2 FQNNGV. The CDR3 loop spans 15 amino acids. The ends lost 5 bases at V and 2 bases at J; junction bases unmatched: 2. CDR3 sequence reads: CASSRTSGPYNEQFF. CDR3 sequence (DNA): TGTGCCAGCAGCCGGACTAGCGGGCCCTACAATGAGCAGTTCTTC.